This entry lists 28 T cell receptor beta chains sequenced from one sample in a study of cytomegalovirus exposure and HLA in healthy donors. The primer mix had 60 Vbeta and 13 Jbeta primers. The data were produced by immunoSEQ multiplex PCR, yet TCRdb's version contains in-frame clones alone and is incomplete. The sample table sets out around 64,000 clones. The specimen sequenced was PBMCs. The receptors shown here come from a female donor in good health and CMV-seropositive.

This chain links TRBV7-3 with TRBJ2-5, with D possibly being TRBD1 (6 bases). V was trimmed by 5 bases and J by 3 bases, leaving 13 bases between them. Germline V gene lookup returns CDR1 SGHTA and CDR2 FQGTGA. CDR3 length: 14 residues. CDR3 amino acids: CASSINAGEETQYF. In DNA, the CDR3 is TGTGCCAGCAGCATTAACGCAGGGGAAGAGACCCAGTACTTC. Together with reference TRBV7-3 and TRBJ2-5, the CDR3 gives the full variable domain: GAGVSQTPSNKVTEKGKYVELRCDPISGHTALYWYRQSLGQGPEFLIYFQGTGAADDSGLPNDRFFAVRPEGSVSTLKIQRTERGDSAVYLCASSINAGEETQYFGPGTRLLVL.

The chain links TRBV25-1 to TRBJ2-7, with a weak D call TRBD2 (7 bases). V was trimmed by 4 bases and J by 3 bases, leaving 16 bases between them. This CDR3 spans 15 amino acids. CDR1 is MGHDK, CDR2 SYGVNS, per germline. The CDR3 DNA follows: TGTGCCAGCAGTGCGCCTGCGGGGGCCTTCTACGAGCAGTACTTC. This gives the protein CASSAPAGAFYEQYF.

In the case of this clone: Other DNA sequences within the sample encode an identical CDR3. The rearrangement joins TRBV4-3 to TRBJ1-6, with 7 bases fitting TRBD1. Per the germline V gene, CDR1 is LGHNA and CDR2 is YSLEER. The V segment lost 1 base and the J segment 10 bases; nucleotides outside the gene matches: 7. The CDR3 loop spans 15 amino acids. The CDR3 protein is CASSQGTGQGSPLHF. CDR3 in DNA: TGCGCCAGCAGCCAAGGGACAGGCCAAGGCTCACCCCTCCACTTT.

The rearrangement joins TRBV18 to TRBJ1-1; tentatively, D is TRBD1 (5 bases). CDR3 length equals 16 residues. Trimming removed 7 bases from V and 3 bases from J, with 21 bases in between. CDR1 is KGHSH and CDR2 is LQKENI in the germline V gene. As DNA, the CDR3 is TGTGCCAGCTTCCCTCTACCTACAGGCATCGACACTGAAGCTTTCTTT. It translates to CASFPLPTGIDTEAFF.

The chain joins TRBV5-6 to TRBJ1-2; TRBD1 agrees at 10 bases. J gave up 6 bases and V 3 bases, and 2 bases lay outside the gene matches. Germline CDR1 SGHDT, CDR2 YYEEEE. There are 13 residues in the CDR3. CDR3 in DNA: TGTGCCAGCAGCTCCGGGACAGGGGATGGCTACACCTTC. It specifies CASSSGTGDGYTF.

J is TRBJ2-7 and V is TRBV27, with D perhaps matching TRBD2 (5 bases). With 0 bases removed from V and 5 bases from J, the gap between germline ends came to 17 bases. There are 16 residues in the CDR3. Looked up from germline, CDR1 is MNHEY and CDR2 is SMNVEV (reference sequence). This chain's CDR3 is CASSLSSRTLVHEQYF. The DNA for the CDR3 is TGTGCCAGCAGTTTATCATCACGGACTCTTGTACACGAGCAGTACTTC.

This chain links TRBV6-5 with TRBJ1-2; 8 bases line up with TRBD1. This CDR3 comprises 12 residues. V was pared by 5 bases and J by 4 bases, with 0 bases of the junction left unmatched. CDR1 MNHEY and CDR2 SVGAGI come from the germline V gene. CDR3: CASSDRGYGYTF. The CDR3 nucleotides are TGTGCCAGCAGTGACAGGGGCTATGGCTACACCTTC.

This chain uses TRBV27 with TRBJ1-4, with D unclear. The CDR3 runs 12 residues. Germline lookup yields CDR1 MNHEY and CDR2 SMNVEV (reference sequence). V lost 8 bases and J 4 bases, leaving 8 bases between the germline ends. The CDR3 DNA is TGTGCCAGCGCCGGGAGTAATGAAAAACTGTTTTTT. Translated, it gives CASAGSNEKLFF.

The J gene is TRBJ1-2, the V gene TRBV9; D is perhaps TRBD1 (6 bases). Germline V CDR1 and CDR2: SGDLS, YYNGEE. CDR3 length: 13 amino acids. Trimming left V 3 bases short and J 1 base short, with 7 bases between. CDR3 nucleotides: TGTGCCAGCAGCGACAGGGTTAACTATGGCTACACCTTC. Translating it yields CASSDRVNYGYTF.

The chain joins TRBV9 to TRBJ1-2; maybe TRBD1 (6 bases). There are 13 residues in the CDR3. Germline-derived CDR1 and CDR2 are SGDLS and YYNGEE. With 3 bases removed from V and 5 bases from J, the gap between germline ends came to 11 bases. CDR3 DNA: TGTGCCAGCAGCGGCCGGACAGAGTATGGCTACACCTTC. It codes for CASSGRTEYGYTF.

V is TRBV28 and J is TRBJ1-2; D unclear. V lost 6 bases and J 5 bases, leaving 13 bases between the germline ends. Germline values: CDR1 MDHEN, CDR2 SYDVKM. CDR3 size: 13 residues. The CDR3, as DNA: TGTGCCAGCAGCCCTTCAACACGTTATGGCTACACCTTC. It encodes CASSPSTRYGYTF.

The J gene is TRBJ1-1, the V gene TRBV19, with unresolved D. With 9 bases removed from V and 0 bases from J, the gap between germline ends came to 20 bases. CDR3 size: 16 residues. The germline V gene has CDR1 LNHDA and CDR2 SQIVND (reference sequence). CDR3 bases: TGTGCCAGCTCCCCCCGGAGGGTGCGCTTGAACACTGAAGCTTTCTTT. Translated: CASSPRRVRLNTEAFF. Full variable domain (remainder filled in from reference TRBV19 and TRBJ1-1): DGGITQSPKYLFRKEGQNVTLSCEQNLNHDAMYWYRQDPGQGLRLIYYSQIVNDFQKGDIAEGYSVSREKKESFPLTVTSAQKNPTAFYLCASSPRRVRLNTEAFFGQGTRLTVV.

The chain joins TRBV5-1 to TRBJ2-7; 8 nucleotides align to TRBD2. Per the germline V gene, CDR1 is SGHRS and CDR2 is YFSETQ. The CDR3 is 16 amino acids. J gave up 3 bases and V 1 base, and 9 bases lay outside the gene matches. The CDR3 bases are TGCGCCAGCAGCTTGAATTCCGGGGGGGACCTCTACGAGCAGTACTTC. This gives the protein CASSLNSGGDLYEQYF.

The J gene is TRBJ2-5, the V gene TRBV9; 15 bases are shared with TRBD2. This CDR3 has 16 amino acids. The J segment lost 2 bases and the V segment lost 4 bases, leaving 3 bases of the junction unmatched. The germline gives CDR1 SGDLS, CDR2 YYNGEE. The CDR3 DNA follows: TGTGCCAGCAGCCCAGGACTAGCGGGGGGGCAAGAGACCCAGTACTTC. Amino acids: CASSPGLAGGQETQYF.

The chain is built from TRBV6-5 and TRBJ1-3; no definite D call. V lost 5 bases and J 3 bases, leaving 14 bases between the germline ends. Per germline, CDR1 MNHEY and CDR2 SVGAGI. The CDR3 consists of 15 residues. CDR3: CASSPSGGYGNTIYF. Written as DNA, the CDR3 is TGTGCCAGCAGTCCCAGCGGTGGATATGGAAACACCATATATTTT.

The gene calls are TRBV5-1 and TRBJ1-2; D is undetermined. V shed 7 bases and J shed 2 bases, with 21 bases lying between them. Per the germline V gene, CDR1 is SGHRS and CDR2 is YFSETQ. CDR3 length: 16 residues. The CDR3 sequence: CASSGEPSTSNYGYTF. The CDR3 bases are TGCGCCAGCTCCGGGGAGCCCAGTACCTCCAACTATGGCTACACCTTC.

V is TRBV28 and J is TRBJ2-7; perhaps TRBD2 as D (6 bases). This CDR3 region has 12 residues. V was trimmed by 4 bases and J by 5 bases, leaving 9 bases between them. Germline CDR1 MDHEN, CDR2 SYDVKM. For the CDR3, the DNA is TGTGCCAGCAGTTCCTCGGGGGACGAGCAGTACTTC. This translates into CASSSSGDEQYF.

The V call is TRBV9, the J call TRBJ2-1; D might be TRBD1 (5 bases). V was shortened by 5 bases and J by 7 bases, with 13 bases between the two germline ends. The CDR3 runs 13 residues. CDR1 is SGDLS and CDR2 is YYNGEE in the germline V gene. The CDR3 loop is CASRPPQGNEQFF. The CDR3 DNA sequence: TGTGCCAGCAGACCACCGCAGGGTAATGAGCAGTTCTTC.

This chain joins TRBV19 and TRBJ1-1, with 9 bases aligning to TRBD1. The junction had 4 bases not matched to a gene; V was cut back by 5 bases and J by 0 bases. Germline V lookup: CDR1 LNHDA, CDR2 SQIVND (reference sequence). The CDR3 runs to 15 residues. The CDR3 DNA is TGTGCCAGTAGTTTGACAGGGGGGATGAACACTGAAGCTTTCTTT. Encoded protein: CASSLTGGMNTEAFF.

The chain couples TRBV14 to TRBJ2-5; 13 bases are shared with TRBD2. The CDR3 is 18 amino acids. CDR1 is SGHDN and CDR2 is FVKESK in the germline V gene. Unmatched junction bases numbered 9, after V lost 4 bases and J lost 1 base. This CDR3 is CASSRARLAGGIQETQYF. DNA of the CDR3: TGTGCCAGCAGCCGTGCCCGACTAGCGGGGGGTATCCAAGAGACCCAGTACTTC.

The genes are TRBV4-3 and TRBJ2-1; the match to TRBD2 covers 8 bases. The CDR3 totals 16 residues. Germline CDR1 and CDR2: LGHNA and YSLEER. The V segment lost 5 bases and the J segment 10 bases; nucleotides outside the gene matches: 16. The chain's CDR3 is CASSALPSGQIGEQFF. CDR3 sequence (DNA): TGCGCCAGCAGCGCCCTCCCTAGCGGGCAGATCGGGGAGCAGTTCTTC.

The CDR3 DNA reads TGTGCCTTGGGTAAGGTCCTAGCGGATTACAATGAGCAGTTCTTC. This sequence encodes CALGKVLADYNEQFF. The J gene is TRBJ2-1, the V gene TRBV28, with 7 bases aligning to TRBD2. V shed 11 bases, J shed 4 bases, and the junction held 14 bases outside the gene matches. The CDR3 is 15 residues long. Germline CDR1 and CDR2: MDHEN and SYDVKM.

The chain recombines TRBV28 with TRBJ2-7; 7 bases are a match to TRBD1. Germline CDR1 reads MDHEN; CDR2 reads SYDVKM. Losses at the gene ends were 6 bases for V and 1 base for J; bases not matched to a gene: 15. CDR3 length equals 17 residues. The CDR3 bases are TGTGCCAGCAGGGATCATACCCCGACAGGGAAGTCCTACGAGCAGTACTTC. Translating it yields CASRDHTPTGKSYEQYF.

The genes are TRBV18 and TRBJ2-1, with 7 bases that match TRBD2. CDR1 and CDR2 from the germline V gene are KGHSH and LQKENI. The CDR3 contains 14 residues. Trimming at V came to 5 bases and at J to 4 bases, leaving 5 bases not matched to a gene. DNA of the CDR3: TGTGCCAGCTCATGGTCTAGCGGATACAATGAGCAGTTCTTC. Encoded protein: CASSWSSGYNEQFF.

This chain uses TRBV10-3 with TRBJ1-2, with no clear D. CDR3 size: 12 residues. Germline V gives CDR1 ENHRY, CDR2 SYGVKD. The V and J ends lost 3 bases and 3 bases respectively, with 5 bases between them. The CDR3 DNA reads as TGTGCCATCAGTGACCAGGACTATGGCTACACCTTC. Translation: CAISDQDYGYTF.

The chain combines TRBV6-1 with TRBJ2-7; the D gene is possibly TRBD2 (5 bases). This CDR3 comprises 14 residues. V lost 0 bases to trimming and J lost 5 bases, with 11 bases between them. Germline CDR1 reads MNHNS; CDR2 reads SASEGT. The CDR3 DNA sequence: TGTGCCAGCAGTGAAGCGGACGGTAGCGACGAGCAGTACTTC. Translation: CASSEADGSDEQYF.

The chain has TRBV6-5 and TRBJ2-7; TRBD1 might be the D (5 bases). Trimming took 5 bases from V and 2 from J, leaving 16 bases between them. This CDR3 spans 15 amino acids. The germline V gene has CDR1 MNHEY and CDR2 SVGAGI. The CDR3 loop reads CASSLEPTETYEQYF. The CDR3 DNA is TGTGCCAGCAGTCTAGAGCCGACAGAAACCTACGAGCAGTACTTC.

The V and J genes are TRBV7-9 and TRBJ2-7; D is possibly TRBD1 (5 bases). The CDR3 is made up of 15 amino acids. The germline CDR1 and CDR2 sequences are SEHNR and FQNEAQ (reference sequence). Trimming pared 6 bases from V and 6 bases from J, leaving 21 bases between. CDR3 in DNA: TGTGCCAGCAGTTCGGGTGGCAGGGTAGGAATCGAGCAGTACTTC. It translates to CASSSGGRVGIEQYF.